Below, one TCR beta chain is given with its context. Its antigen is currently not known. Base qualities are not at hand, and no much larger clone is one base apart. The data are from a study of memory CD4+ T cells and cytomegalovirus serostatus (dated by TCRdb to about 2019). General notes on the study: The cohort comprised 35 or so healthy Belgian adults, 9 CMV seropositive and around 25 CMV seronegative. To replicate a published TCR-based CMV serostatus classifier, the study sequenced CD4+ memory TCRbeta repertoires from a Belgian cohort whose cytomegalovirus serostatus was known. The full study reports these points: Among the roughly 160 previously reported CMV-associated TCRbeta sequences, some 70 showed up in the CD4+ memory repertoires, with each one found in between one and five individuals. CMV serostatus prediction reached a median bootstrapped AUC of 0.95 with the original framework and just under 0.93 with a US-trained random forest. The results were read as suggesting that the CMV-associated TCR signature is, for the most part, present in the CD4+ memory repertoire. On the Belgian cohort, the classifier based on the original framework reached a median bootstrapped AUC of 0.95, with a 95% CI of 0.76-1.00. Only CD4+CD45RO+ memory cells were sequenced, in contrast to the original study, which included naive and memory CD4+ and CD8+ populations.

The Quick-DNA Microprep Kit was used to extract genomic DNA from the sorted cells. Amplification of TCRbeta DNA was done with the immunoSEQ hsTCRbeta kit, following the protocol from the manufacturer. TCRbeta libraries were sequenced on an Illumina MiSeq instrument. The source study handled its data this way. Once out-of-frame sequences had been removed, a few million distinct TCRbeta sequences were left, which works out to an average of roughly 70,000 per individual. Two values were used to score each individual: the count of 150 to 200 previously reported CMV-associated TCRbeta sequences and the total count of productive distinct TCRbeta sequences. A beta-binomial model was reimplemented in Python, and scikit-learn random forests with default parameters were trained on data from the US cohort. Classifier performance on the Belgian cohort was reported as the median AUC with percentile confidence intervals calculated over 10,000 bootstrap iterations. What TCRdb holds here is the immuneACCESS table cut down to in-frame rearrangements. Part of the clones is not present; checked against another copy, under half of the missing clones reflect an unresolved V gene, and the others are unexplained. The DNA was the basis for D and trimming; V, J and clone size are from that table. The sample table holds about 64,000 clones, of which about 74% were seen once. 0.7% to 0.9% of the sample comes from the top ten.

A FACSAria II was used to sort memory CD4+ T cells, defined as single viable CD3+CD4+CD8-CD45RO+ cells. CMV serostatus was determined using a Roche Elecsys assay that detects serum IgG against CMV pp150, pp28, p38 and p52. Once the samples were thawed, total CD4+ T cells were enriched through positive selection using CD4 magnetic microbeads. The samples came from a different study that was designed specifically to examine the CD4+ T cell memory repertoire. Peripheral blood mononuclear cells were isolated and cryopreserved according to standard operating procedures, and serum was stored at -80 degrees C. The staining used CD3-PerCP (BW264/56), CD4-APC (RPA-T4), CD45RO-PE (UCHT1) and CD8-Pacific Orange (3B5) antibodies, and Sytox blue was used to exclude non-viable cells. The specimen was memory CD4+ T cells from blood. The receptor was derived from an adult in good health and CMV-seronegative.

The CDR3 sequence is CASSQTTGEDGYTF. The bases read TGCGCCAGCAGCCAGACGACAGGGGAGGATGGCTACACCTTC. The chain couples TRBV4-1 to TRBJ1-2, with TRBD1 matching 8 junction bases. V is pruned by 3 bases and J by 6 bases, leaving 6 bases of the junction without a gene match. There are 14 amino acids in the CDR3, from cysteine to phenylalanine inclusive. Solely the CDR3 DNA is kept, with 42 bases framed from the first base. The germline V gene sets CDR1 to MGHRA and CDR2 to YSYEKL.